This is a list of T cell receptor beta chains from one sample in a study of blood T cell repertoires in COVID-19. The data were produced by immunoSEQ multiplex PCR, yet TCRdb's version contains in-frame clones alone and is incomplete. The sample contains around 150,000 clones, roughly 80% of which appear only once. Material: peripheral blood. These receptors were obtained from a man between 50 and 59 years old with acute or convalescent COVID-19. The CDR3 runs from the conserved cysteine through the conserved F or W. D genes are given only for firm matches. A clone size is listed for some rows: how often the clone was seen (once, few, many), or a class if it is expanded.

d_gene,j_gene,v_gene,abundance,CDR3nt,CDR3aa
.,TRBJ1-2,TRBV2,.,TGTGCCAGCAGGGCCAGTTTCGGCTACACCTTC,CASRASFGYTF
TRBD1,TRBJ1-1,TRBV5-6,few,TGTGCCAGCAGTGGGACAGTACTGATGAACACTGAAGCTTTCTTT,CASSGTVLMNTEAFF
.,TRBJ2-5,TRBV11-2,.,TGTGCCAGCAGCCCGCCGACGGGGAAGAGGCAAGAGACCCAGTACTTC,CASSPPTGKRQETQYF
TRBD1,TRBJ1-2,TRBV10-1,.,TGCGCCAGCAGTGAGGCGGGACAGGGATATGGCTACACCTTC,CASSEAGQGYGYTF
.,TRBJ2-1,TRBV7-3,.,TGTGCCAGCAGCTTAACAGGGGCCAGCTCCTACAATGAGCAGTTCTTC,CASSLTGASSYNEQFF
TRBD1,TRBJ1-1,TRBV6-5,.,TGTGCCAGCAGTTTACGACAGGGTTTGGCTGAAGCTTTCTTT,CASSLRQGLAEAFF
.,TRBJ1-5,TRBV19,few,TGTGGGTCAGGGGTCAATCAGCCCCAGCATTTT,CGSGVNQPQHF
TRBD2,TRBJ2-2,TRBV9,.,TGTGCCAGCAGCGTTGGGACTAGCGATAACACCGGGGAGCTGTTTTTT,CASSVGTSDNTGELFF
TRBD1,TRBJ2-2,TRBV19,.,TGTGGGACAGGGTCGTTATCTATCCCCTTCACCGGGGAGCTGTTTTTT,CGTGSLSIPFTGELFF
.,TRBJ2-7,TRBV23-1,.,TGCGCCAGCAGTCACTTGGACAGTTACGAGCAGTACTTC,CASSHLDSYEQYF
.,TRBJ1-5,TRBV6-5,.,TGTGCCACCACTGTAGTTAGCAATCAGCCCCAGCATTTT,CATTVVSNQPQHF
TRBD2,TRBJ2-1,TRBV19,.,TGTGCCAGTAGTTCGAGACTAGCGGTGCATGAGCAGTTCTTC,CASSSRLAVHEQFF
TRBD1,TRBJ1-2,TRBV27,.,TGTGCCAGCAGTAGGACAGGGCAGGATGGCTACACCTTC,CASSRTGQDGYTF
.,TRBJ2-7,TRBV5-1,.,TGCGCCAGCAGCTTTTCCCAGGGGTTCGCCTACGAGCAGTACTTC,CASSFSQGFAYEQYF
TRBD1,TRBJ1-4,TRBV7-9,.,TGTGCCAGCAGCTTAGTTCGGGACAGGAGACTAGAAAAACTGTTTTTT,CASSLVRDRRLEKLFF
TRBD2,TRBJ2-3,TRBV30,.,TGTGCCGGTTCGGCGGGACTACACACAGATACGCAGTATTTT,CAGSAGLHTDTQYF
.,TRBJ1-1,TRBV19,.,TGTGCCAGTAGATTTAGAGGAGACGACACTGAAGCTTTCTTT,CASRFRGDDTEAFF
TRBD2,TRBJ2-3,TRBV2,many,TGTGCCAGCAGTCGGGGGGGGACTAGCACAGATACGCAGTATTTT,CASSRGGTSTDTQYF
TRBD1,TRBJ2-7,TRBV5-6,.,TGTGCCAGCGGGGGGACAGGGCTCTACGAGCAGTACTTC,CASGGTGLYEQYF
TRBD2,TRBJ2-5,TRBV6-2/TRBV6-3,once,TGTGCCAGCAGTTACTCCCTCGGACTAGCGGGGGAGGAGACCCAGTACTTC,CASSYSLGLAGEETQYF
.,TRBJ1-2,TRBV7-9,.,TGTGCCAGCAGCATAAGGGGGTCGGATGGCTACACCTTC,CASSIRGSDGYTF
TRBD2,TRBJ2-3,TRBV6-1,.,TGTGCCAGCAGTGAAGGGGGGGGAAGAACAGATACGCAGTATTTT,CASSEGGGRTDTQYF
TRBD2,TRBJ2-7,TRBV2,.,TGTGCCAGCACCAGACTAGCGGGGGAGCAGTACTTC,CASTRLAGEQYF
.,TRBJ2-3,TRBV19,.,TGTGCCAGTACCCCCGCTGGGCGTGCAGATACGCAGTATTTT,CASTPAGRADTQYF
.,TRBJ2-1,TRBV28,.,TGTGCCAGCACCCCTGGGGAGCTCGACGTCAATGAGCAGTTCTTC,CASTPGELDVNEQFF
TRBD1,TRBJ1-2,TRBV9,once,TGTGCCAGCAGCTCCCGACAGGGAACTAACTATGGCTACACCTTC,CASSSRQGTNYGYTF
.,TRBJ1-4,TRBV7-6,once,TGTGCCAGCAGCTTTCTAAGAGGGAGAAGTGAAAAACTGTTTTTT,CASSFLRGRSEKLFF
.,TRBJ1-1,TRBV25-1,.,TGTGCCAGCAGTCCCTACACGGGTAACACTGAAGCTTTCTTT,CASSPYTGNTEAFF
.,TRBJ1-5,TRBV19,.,TGTGCCAGTAGTATTGGACAGTCCCGCAATCAGCCCCAGCATTTT,CASSIGQSRNQPQHF
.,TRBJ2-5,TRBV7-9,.,TGTGCCAGCAGCTTGGCGGGGGCCCAAGAGACCCAGTACTTC,CASSLAGAQETQYF
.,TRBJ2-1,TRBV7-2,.,TGTGCCAGCAGCCTAACTAGAACCTACAATGAGCAGTTCTTC,CASSLTRTYNEQFF
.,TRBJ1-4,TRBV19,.,TGTGCCAGTAGTCCACGCAGGGCTGGTGGAAAACTGTTTTTT,CASSPRRAGGKLFF
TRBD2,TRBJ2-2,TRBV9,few,TGTGCCAGCAGCCCCGGCGGGGGTTACACCGGGGAGCTGTTTTTT,CASSPGGGYTGELFF
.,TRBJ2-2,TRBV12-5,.,TGTGCTAGTGGTTTGGTATTGGGTGTAGGGGCGGGGAGCACCGGGGAGCTGTTTTTT,CASGLVLGVGAGSTGELFF
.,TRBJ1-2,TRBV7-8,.,TGTGCCAGCAGCTTAGGAGGAGATGGCTACACCTTC,CASSLGGDGYTF
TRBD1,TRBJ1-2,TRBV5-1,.,TGCGCCAGCAGCGCCCAATCGACAGGGGCCCACTATGGCTACACCTTC,CASSAQSTGAHYGYTF
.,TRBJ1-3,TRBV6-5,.,TGTGCCAGCAGTTACTCGGAGGGACTCTCTGGAAACACCATATATTTT,CASSYSEGLSGNTIYF
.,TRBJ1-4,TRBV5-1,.,TGCGCCAGCAGCTTGGTCCCTCGTGAAAAACTGTTTTTT,CASSLVPREKLFF
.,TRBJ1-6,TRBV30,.,TGTGCCTGGAGTGGGGATTTTACAGGATCCCCCCTCCACTTT,CAWSGDFTGSPLHF
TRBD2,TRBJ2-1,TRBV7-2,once,TGTGCCAGCACCCTTAGGGTAGCGGGTGATGAGCAGTTCTTC,CASTLRVAGDEQFF
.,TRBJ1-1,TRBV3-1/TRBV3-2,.,TGTGCCAGCAGCCAAGAGGGCCGGTTGAACATGAACACTGAAGCTTTCTTT,CASSQEGRLNMNTEAFF
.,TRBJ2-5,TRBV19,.,TGTGCCAGCCTGGACGGAGGGAACCAAGAGACCCAGTACTTC,CASLDGGNQETQYF
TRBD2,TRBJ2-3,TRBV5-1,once,TGCGCCAGCAGCGCTATACTAGCGGGGTACACCGGGGGCACAGATACGCAGTATTTT,CASSAILAGYTGGTDTQYF
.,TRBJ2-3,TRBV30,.,TGTGCCTGGAACAGGAAAGATACGCAGTATTTT,CAWNRKDTQYF
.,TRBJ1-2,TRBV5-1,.,TGCGCCAGCAGCTTGTTACAGGGCCCCTTTGGCTACACCTTC,CASSLLQGPFGYTF
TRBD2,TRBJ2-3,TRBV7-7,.,TGTGCCAGCAGCCCCGGACTAGCGGTGGCAGATACGCAGTATTTT,CASSPGLAVADTQYF
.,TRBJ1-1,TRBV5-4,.,TGTGCCAGCAGCTTGGGCAGGGTGAACACTGAAGCTTTCTTT,CASSLGRVNTEAFF
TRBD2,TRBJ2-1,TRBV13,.,TGTGCCAGCAGCCATCGACTAGCGGGGGGTATTAATGAGCAGTTCTTC,CASSHRLAGGINEQFF
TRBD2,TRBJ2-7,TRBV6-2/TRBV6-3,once,TGTGCCAGCAGTGGGGGACTAGCTGCCAACGAGCAGTACTTC,CASSGGLAANEQYF
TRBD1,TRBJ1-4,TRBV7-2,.,TGTGCCAGCAGCTTTGACCGGACAGGGACAGGCGAAAAACTGTTTTTT,CASSFDRTGTGEKLFF
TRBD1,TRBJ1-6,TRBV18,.,TGTGCCAGCTCACCAGGACAGGGCTATTCACCCCTCCACTTT,CASSPGQGYSPLHF
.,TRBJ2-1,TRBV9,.,TGTGCCAGCAGCGTAGGCCAGGGCTCCTACAATGAGCAGTTCTTC,CASSVGQGSYNEQFF
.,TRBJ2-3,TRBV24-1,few,TGTGCCACCAGTGAAGGGGCTACTAGCACAGATACGCAGTATTTT,CATSEGATSTDTQYF
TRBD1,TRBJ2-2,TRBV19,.,TGTGCCAGTAGTATTCGGGGGACAGGTAACACCGGGGAGCTGTTTTTT,CASSIRGTGNTGELFF
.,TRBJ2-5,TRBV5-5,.,TGTGCCAGCAGCGTGCCGTGGGGAGGAGAGACCCAGTACTTC,CASSVPWGGETQYF